Here is one T cell receptor (beta chain) with its context. This specimen belongs to a study of ipilimumab plus nivolumab after autologous stem cell transplantation. Background on the study: The DLBCL group included primary refractory and relapsed cases.

CDR1 and CDR2 from the germline V gene are SGHTA and FQGNSA. The CDR3 loop spans 16 amino acids. Trimming pared 6 bases from V and 0 bases from J, leaving 14 bases between. TCRdb's copy holds only in-frame clones and misses some; the assay was immunoSEQ multiplex PCR. The table has 15,000 to 20,000 clones, 75% to 90% seen once. The sequenced sample was PBMCs, obtained in a trial of ipilimumab plus nivolumab as post-transplant consolidation. The receptor comes from a male donor with diffuse large B-cell lymphoma. The chain links TRBV7-2 to TRBJ1-4; possible D gene TRBD1, 6 bases. This chain's CDR3 is CASSPDRRSTNEKLFF. The CDR3 DNA sequence: TGTGCCAGCAGTCCAGACAGGCGATCAACTAATGAAAAACTGTTTTTT.